The clone carrying this T cell receptor (beta chain) has more than one count but fewer than ten. Germline V lookup: CDR1 SGHAT, CDR2 FQDESV (reference sequence). The CDR3 has 14 amino acids. Unmatched junction bases numbered 2, after V lost 4 bases and J lost 0 bases. This record comes from a study of regulatory T cells in long-lasting Graves disease. Noted time point: persistent/refractory GD, antithyroid drugs over 5 years with positive TRAb. Extracted RNA from PBMCs served as the source of the TCR library. According to the study, TCR beta libraries were built with iRepertoire HTBI primers and CDR3-region Arm-PCR. TCRdb passed the multiplex PCR reads through MiXCR, listing each CDR3 protein once. The sample has under 350,000 distinct CDR3 sequences, around 21% seen once.

Material: peripheral blood mononuclear cells (PBMCs), obtained when the disease was refractory, from a patient treated with antithyroid drugs. The TCR originated in a female donor with Graves disease. The genes are TRBV11-1 and TRBJ2-7; 8 positions match TRBD1. The CDR3 loop reads CASSWGTGSYEQYF. The CDR3 DNA reads as TGTGCCAGCAGCTGGGGGACAGGCTCCTACGAGCAGTACTTC.